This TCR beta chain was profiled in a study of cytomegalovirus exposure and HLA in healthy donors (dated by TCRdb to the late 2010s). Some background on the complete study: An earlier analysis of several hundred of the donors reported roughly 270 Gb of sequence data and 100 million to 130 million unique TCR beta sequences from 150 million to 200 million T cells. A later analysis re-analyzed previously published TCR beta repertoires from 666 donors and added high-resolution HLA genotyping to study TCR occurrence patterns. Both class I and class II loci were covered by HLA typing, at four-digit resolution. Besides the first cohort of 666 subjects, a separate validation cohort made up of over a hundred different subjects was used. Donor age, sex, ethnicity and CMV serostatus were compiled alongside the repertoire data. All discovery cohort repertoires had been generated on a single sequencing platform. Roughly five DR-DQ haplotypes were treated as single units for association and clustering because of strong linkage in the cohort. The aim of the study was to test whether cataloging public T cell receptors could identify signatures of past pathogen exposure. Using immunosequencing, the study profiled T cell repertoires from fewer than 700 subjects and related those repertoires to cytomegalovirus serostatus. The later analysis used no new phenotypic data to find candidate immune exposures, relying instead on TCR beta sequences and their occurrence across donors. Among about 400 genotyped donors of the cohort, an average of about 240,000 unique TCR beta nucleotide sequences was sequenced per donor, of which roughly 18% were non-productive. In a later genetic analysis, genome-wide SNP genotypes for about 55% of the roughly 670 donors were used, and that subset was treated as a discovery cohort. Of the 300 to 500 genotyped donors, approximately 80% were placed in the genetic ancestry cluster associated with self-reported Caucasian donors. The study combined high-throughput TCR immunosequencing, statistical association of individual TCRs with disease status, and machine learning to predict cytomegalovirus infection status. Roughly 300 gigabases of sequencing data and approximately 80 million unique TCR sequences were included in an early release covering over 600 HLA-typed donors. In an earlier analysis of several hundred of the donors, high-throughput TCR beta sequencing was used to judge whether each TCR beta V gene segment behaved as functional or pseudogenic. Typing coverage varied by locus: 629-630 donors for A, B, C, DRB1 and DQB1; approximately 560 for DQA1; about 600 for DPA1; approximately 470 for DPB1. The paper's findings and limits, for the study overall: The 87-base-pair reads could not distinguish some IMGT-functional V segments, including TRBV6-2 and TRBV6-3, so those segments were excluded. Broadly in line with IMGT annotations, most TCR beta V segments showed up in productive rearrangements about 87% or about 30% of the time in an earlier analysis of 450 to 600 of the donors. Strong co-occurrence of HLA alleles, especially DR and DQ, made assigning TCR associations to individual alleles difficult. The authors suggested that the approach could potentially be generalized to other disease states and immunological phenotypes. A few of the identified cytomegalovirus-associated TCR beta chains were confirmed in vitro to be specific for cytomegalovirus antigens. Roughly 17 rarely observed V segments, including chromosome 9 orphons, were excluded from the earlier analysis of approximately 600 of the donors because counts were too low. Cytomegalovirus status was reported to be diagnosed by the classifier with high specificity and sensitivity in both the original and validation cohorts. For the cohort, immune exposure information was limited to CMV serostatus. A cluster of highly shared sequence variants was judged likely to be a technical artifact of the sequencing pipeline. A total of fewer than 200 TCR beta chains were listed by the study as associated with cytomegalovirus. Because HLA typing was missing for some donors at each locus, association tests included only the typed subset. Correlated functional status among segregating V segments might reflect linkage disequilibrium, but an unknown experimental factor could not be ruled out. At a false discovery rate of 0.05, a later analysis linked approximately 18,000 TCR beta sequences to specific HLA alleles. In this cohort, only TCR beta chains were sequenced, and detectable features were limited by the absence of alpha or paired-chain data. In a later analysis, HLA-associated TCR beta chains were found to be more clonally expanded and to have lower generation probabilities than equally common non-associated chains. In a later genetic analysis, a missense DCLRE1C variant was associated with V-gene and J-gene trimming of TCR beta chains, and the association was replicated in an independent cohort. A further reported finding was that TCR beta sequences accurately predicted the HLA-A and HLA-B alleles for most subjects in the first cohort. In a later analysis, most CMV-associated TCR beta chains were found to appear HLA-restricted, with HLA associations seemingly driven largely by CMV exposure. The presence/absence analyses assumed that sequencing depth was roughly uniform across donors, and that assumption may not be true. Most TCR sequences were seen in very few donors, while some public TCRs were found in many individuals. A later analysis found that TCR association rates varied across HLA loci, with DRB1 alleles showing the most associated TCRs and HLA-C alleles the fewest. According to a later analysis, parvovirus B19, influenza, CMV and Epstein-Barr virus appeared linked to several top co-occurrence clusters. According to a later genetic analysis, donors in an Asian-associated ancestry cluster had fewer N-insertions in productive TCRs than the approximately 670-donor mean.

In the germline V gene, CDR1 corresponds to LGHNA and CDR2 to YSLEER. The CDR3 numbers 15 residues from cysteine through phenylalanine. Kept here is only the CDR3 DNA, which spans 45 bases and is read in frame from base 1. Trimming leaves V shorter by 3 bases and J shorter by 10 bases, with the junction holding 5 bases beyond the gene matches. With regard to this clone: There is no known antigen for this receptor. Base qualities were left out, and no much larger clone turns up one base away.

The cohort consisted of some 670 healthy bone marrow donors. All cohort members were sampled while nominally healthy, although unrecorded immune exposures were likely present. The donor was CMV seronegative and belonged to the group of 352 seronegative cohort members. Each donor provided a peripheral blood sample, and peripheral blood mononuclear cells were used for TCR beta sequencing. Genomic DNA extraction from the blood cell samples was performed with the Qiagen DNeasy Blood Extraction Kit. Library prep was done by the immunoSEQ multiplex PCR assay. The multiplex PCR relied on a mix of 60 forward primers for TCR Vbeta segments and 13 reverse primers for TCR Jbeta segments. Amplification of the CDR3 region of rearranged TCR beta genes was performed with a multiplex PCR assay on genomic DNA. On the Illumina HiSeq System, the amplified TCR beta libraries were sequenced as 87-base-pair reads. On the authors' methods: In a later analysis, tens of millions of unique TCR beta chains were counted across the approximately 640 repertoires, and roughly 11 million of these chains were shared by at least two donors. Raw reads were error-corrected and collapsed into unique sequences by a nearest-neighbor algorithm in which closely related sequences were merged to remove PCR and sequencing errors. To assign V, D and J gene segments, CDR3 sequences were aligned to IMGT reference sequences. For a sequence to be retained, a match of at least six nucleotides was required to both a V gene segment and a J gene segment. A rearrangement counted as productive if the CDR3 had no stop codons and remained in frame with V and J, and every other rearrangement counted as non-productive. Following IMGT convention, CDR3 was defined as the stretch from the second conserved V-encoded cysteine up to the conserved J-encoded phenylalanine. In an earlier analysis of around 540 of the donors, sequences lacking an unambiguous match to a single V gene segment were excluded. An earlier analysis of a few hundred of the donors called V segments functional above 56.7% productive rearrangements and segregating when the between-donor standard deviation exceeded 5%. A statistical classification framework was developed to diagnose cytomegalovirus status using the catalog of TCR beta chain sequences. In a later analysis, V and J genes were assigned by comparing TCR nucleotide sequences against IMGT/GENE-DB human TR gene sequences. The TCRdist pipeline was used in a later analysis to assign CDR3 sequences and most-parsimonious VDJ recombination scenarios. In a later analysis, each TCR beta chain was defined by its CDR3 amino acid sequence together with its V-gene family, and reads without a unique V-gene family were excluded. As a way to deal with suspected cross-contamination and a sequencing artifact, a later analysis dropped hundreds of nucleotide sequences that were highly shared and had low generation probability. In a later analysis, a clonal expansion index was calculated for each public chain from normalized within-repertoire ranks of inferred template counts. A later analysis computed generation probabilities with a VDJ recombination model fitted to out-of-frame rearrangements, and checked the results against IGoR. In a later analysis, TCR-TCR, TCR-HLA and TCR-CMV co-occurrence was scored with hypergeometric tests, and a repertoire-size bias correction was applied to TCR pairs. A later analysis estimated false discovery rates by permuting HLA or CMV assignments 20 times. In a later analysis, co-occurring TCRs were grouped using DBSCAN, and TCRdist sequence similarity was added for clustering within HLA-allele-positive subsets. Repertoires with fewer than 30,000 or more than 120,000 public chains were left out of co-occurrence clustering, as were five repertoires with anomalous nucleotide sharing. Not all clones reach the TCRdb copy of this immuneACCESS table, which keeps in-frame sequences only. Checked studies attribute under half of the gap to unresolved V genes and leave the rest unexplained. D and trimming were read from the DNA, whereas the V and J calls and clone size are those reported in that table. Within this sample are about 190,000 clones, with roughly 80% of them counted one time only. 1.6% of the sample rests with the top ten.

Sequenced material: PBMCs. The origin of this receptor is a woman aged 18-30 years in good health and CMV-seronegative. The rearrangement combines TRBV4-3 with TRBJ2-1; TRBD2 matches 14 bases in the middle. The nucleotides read TGCGCCAGCAGCCAGGGACTAGCGGGAGTAGGGGAGCAGTTCTTC. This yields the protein CASSQGLAGVGEQFF.